Below, 20 T cell receptor beta chains from the same sample are listed, as sequenced in a study of blood T cell repertoires in COVID-19. The method was immunoSEQ multiplex PCR; TCRdb's version includes in-frame clones alone and lacks a portion of them. The table lists 150,000 to 190,000 clones, around 80% of them singletons. Sequencing was done on a sample of PBMCs or T cells enriched from blood (not recorded which). The receptor source for this set is a man aged 50-60 years who had recovered from COVID-19.

The chain employs TRBV3-1 (or the pseudogene TRBV3-2) and TRBJ2-2; tentatively, D is TRBD1 (6 bases). This CDR3 comprises 14 residues. V shed 4 bases and J shed 5 bases, with 11 bases lying between them. Germline CDR1 and CDR2: LGHDT and YNNKEL (reference sequence). CDR3 coding DNA: TGTGCCAGCAGCCTAACAGGGCGTACCGGGGAGCTGTTTTTT. This encodes CASSLTGRTGELFF.

The genes are TRBV19 and TRBJ2-2; no firm D call. The V gene lost 3 bases and the J gene lost 1 base, with 6 bases spanning the gap. Germline V lookup: CDR1 LNHDA, CDR2 SQIVND (reference sequence). The CDR3 length is 14 residues. The DNA for the CDR3 is TGTGCCAGTAGTATGTTCAGGAACACCGGGGAGCTGTTTTTT. It specifies CASSMFRNTGELFF.

V and J are TRBV7-6 and TRBJ1-5; possible D gene TRBD1, 6 bases. Germline lookup yields CDR1 SGHVS and CDR2 FNYEAQ. CDR3 size: 16 residues. The V and J ends lost 1 base and 1 base respectively, with 11 bases between them. CDR3 protein: CASSLGPQGSNQPQHF. CDR3 nucleotides: TGTGCCAGCAGCTTAGGACCCCAGGGGAGCAATCAGCCCCAGCATTTT.

This clone is a singleton in its sample. The chain uses TRBV6-2 or TRBV6-3 and TRBJ1-1; TRBD1 matches at 10 bases. The CDR3 totals 16 residues. The V segment lost 0 bases and the J segment 3 bases; nucleotides outside the gene matches: 4. Germline V gives CDR1 MNHEY, CDR2 SVGEGT. The CDR3 here is CASSYSRDRGYTEAFF. The CDR3 region has the DNA TGTGCCAGCAGTTACTCGAGGGACAGGGGTTACACTGAAGCTTTCTTT.

The rearrangement links TRBV7-9 to TRBJ1-4, with 7 bases identical to TRBD1. V lost 1 base, J lost 4 bases, and 6 bases stayed unmatched. The germline CDR1 and CDR2 sequences are SEHNR and FQNEAQ (reference sequence). CDR3 length equals 16 residues. This CDR3 is CASSLENRGDNEKLFF. The CDR3 coding sequence is TGTGCCAGCAGCTTAGAGAACAGGGGCGATAATGAAAAACTGTTTTTT.

The V gene is TRBV6-2 or TRBV6-3, the J gene TRBJ2-7; D not resolved. The CDR3 extends over 11 amino acids. CDR1 is MNHEY and CDR2 is SVGEGT in the germline V gene. The ends were cut back, 1 base at V and 6 bases at J, with 4 bases in the middle. CDR3: CASSYYSEQYF. For the CDR3, the DNA is TGTGCCAGCAGTTACTACTCCGAGCAGTACTTC.

The chain uses TRBV5-7 and TRBJ2-2, with 10 bases aligning to TRBD2. TRBV5-7 is classed as an ORF, of uncertain function. V lost 1 base and J lost 0; bases outside the gene matches: 9. The CDR3 is 19 residues long. The CDR3 region has the DNA TGTGCCAGCAGCTTGTCCACCGGGCTAGCGGGGGCGAACACCGGGGAGCTGTTTTTT. Encoded protein: CASSLSTGLAGANTGELFF.

The chain recombines TRBV18 with TRBJ1-6; D is uncertain. The CDR3 length is 15 residues. Germline V CDR1 and CDR2: KGHSH, LQKENI. V lost 3 bases, J lost 6 bases, and 12 bases lay in between. CDR3 residues: CASSPRTRGNSPLHF. DNA of the CDR3: TGTGCCAGCTCACCTCGAACTCGCGGTAATTCACCCCTCCACTTT.

The V call is TRBV27, the J call TRBJ1-4, with D possibly being TRBD1 (6 bases). V dropped 8 bases and J dropped 8 bases, with 18 bases sitting between them. CDR3 length: 14 residues. The germline CDR1 and CDR2 sequences are MNHEY and SMNVEV (reference sequence). CDR3: CASGTQGFSEKLFF. In DNA form, the CDR3 reads TGTGCCAGCGGGACACAGGGATTTAGCGAAAAACTGTTTTTT.

This rearrangement joins TRBV19 to TRBJ2-4; D is ambiguous. Trimming pared 5 bases from V and 4 bases from J, leaving 9 bases between. Germline V CDR1 and CDR2: LNHDA, SQIVND (reference sequence). The CDR3 runs to 13 residues. The CDR3 DNA is TGTGCCAGTAGTGTCAACCAGAAAAACATTCAGTACTTC. Translation: CASSVNQKNIQYF.

The chain has TRBV14 and TRBJ1-1; maybe TRBD1 (6 bases). Germline lookup yields CDR1 SGHDN and CDR2 FVKESK. The CDR3 extends over 14 amino acids. Deletions cut 4 bases from V and 4 bases from J, with 13 bases between. This chain's CDR3 is CASSLQGRVTEAFF. CDR3 DNA sequence: TGTGCCAGCAGCCTACAGGGTCGGGTCACTGAAGCTTTCTTT.

The chain joins TRBV19 to TRBJ2-5; TRBD1 might be the D (5 bases). CDR3 length: 16 residues. The V end lost 4 bases, the J end lost 5 bases, and 20 bases lay between the germline ends. CDR1 is LNHDA, CDR2 SQIVND, per germline (reference sequence). The DNA of the CDR3 is TGTGCCAGTAGTAGGGTCAGGGTGGGAATTGGCGAGACCCAGTACTTC. This sequence encodes CASSRVRVGIGETQYF. Complete variable domain (other parts from reference TRBV19 and TRBJ2-5): DGGITQSPKYLFRKEGQNVTLSCEQNLNHDAMYWYRQDPGQGLRLIYYSQIVNDFQKGDIAEGYSVSREKKESFPLTVTSAQKNPTAFYLCASSRVRVGIGETQYFGPGTRLLVL.

The chain uses TRBV6-5 and TRBJ2-7; TRBD1 aligns across 9 bases. Germline V lookup: CDR1 MNHEY, CDR2 SVGAGI. V was clipped by 7 bases and J by 4 bases; unmatched bases: 11. This CDR3 has 15 residues. The CDR3 reads CASILTGTGPYEQYF. The CDR3 nucleotides are TGTGCCAGCATCCTGACCGGGACAGGGCCTTACGAGCAGTACTTC.

This clone has only a few counts. This chain joins TRBV18 and TRBJ1-6, with a weak D call TRBD1 (6 bases). The CDR3 runs 14 residues. Germline CDR1 reads KGHSH; CDR2 reads LQKENI. Trimming removed 4 bases from V and 8 bases from J, with 12 bases in between. CDR3 in amino acids: CASSRQDRDSPLHF. CDR3 sequence (DNA): TGTGCCAGCTCACGACAGGATCGGGATTCACCCCTCCACTTT.

The rearrangement joins TRBV19 to TRBJ2-2, with D maybe TRBD1 (6 bases). Germline loops: CDR1 LNHDA, CDR2 SQIVND (reference sequence). The CDR3 covers 14 residues. The V and J ends lost 6 bases and 1 base respectively, with 9 bases between them. In nucleotides, the CDR3 is TGTGCCAGTAGCCGACAGGTGAACACCGGGGAGCTGTTTTTT. Protein product: CASSRQVNTGELFF.

The V gene is TRBV3-1 (or the pseudogene TRBV3-2), the J gene TRBJ2-7; TRBD1 matches 8 bases. Germline-derived CDR1 and CDR2 are LGHDT and YNNKEL (reference sequence). CDR3 length: 17 amino acids. Trimming removed 4 bases from V and 7 bases from J; junction bases left unmatched: 18. CDR3 in amino acids: CASSPISGTGAPVEQYF. The DNA of the CDR3 is TGTGCCAGCAGCCCGATCTCCGGGACAGGAGCCCCAGTGGAGCAGTACTTC.

CDR3 amino acids: CASSVQAGGLRETQYF. DNA for the CDR3: TGTGCCAGCAGTGTACAAGCGGGGGGGCTTCGAGAGACCCAGTACTTC. The rearrangement links TRBV6-1 to TRBJ2-5, with TRBD2 matching over 10 bases. The CDR3 has 16 residues. With 4 bases clipped from V and 4 bases from J, the junction kept 9 bases outside the gene matches. Germline V gene lookup returns CDR1 MNHNS and CDR2 SASEGT.

V gene TRBV6-5 combines with J gene TRBJ1-2, with 11 bases lining up with TRBD1. CDR3 length: 14 amino acids. CDR1 is MNHEY, CDR2 SVGAGI, per germline. The junction had 10 bases not matched to a gene; V was cut back by 11 bases and J by 5 bases. The CDR3 loop reads CAARTGGVEYGYTF. CDR3 nucleotide sequence: TGTGCCGCCCGGACAGGGGGCGTCGAATATGGCTACACCTTC.

This clone was seen a few times. This sequence joins TRBV11-3 and TRBJ2-7; no clear D gene. Germline V gene lookup returns CDR1 SGHNT and CDR2 YENEEA. V was clipped by 0 bases and J by 3 bases, with 3 bases between them. The CDR3 has 12 amino acids. CDR3 residues: CASSLDNYEQYF. In DNA form, the CDR3 reads TGTGCCAGCAGCTTAGATAACTACGAGCAGTACTTC.

This chain joins TRBV6-4 and TRBJ1-6; D possibly corresponds to TRBD1 (6 bases). The CDR3 has 14 amino acids. Per the germline V gene, CDR1 is MRHNA and CDR2 is SNTAGT. Trimming removed 3 bases from V and 8 bases from J, with 11 bases in between. The CDR3 DNA sequence: TGTGCCAGCAGTGAATTGGGGGCCGATTCACCCCTCCACTTT. It translates to CASSELGADSPLHF.